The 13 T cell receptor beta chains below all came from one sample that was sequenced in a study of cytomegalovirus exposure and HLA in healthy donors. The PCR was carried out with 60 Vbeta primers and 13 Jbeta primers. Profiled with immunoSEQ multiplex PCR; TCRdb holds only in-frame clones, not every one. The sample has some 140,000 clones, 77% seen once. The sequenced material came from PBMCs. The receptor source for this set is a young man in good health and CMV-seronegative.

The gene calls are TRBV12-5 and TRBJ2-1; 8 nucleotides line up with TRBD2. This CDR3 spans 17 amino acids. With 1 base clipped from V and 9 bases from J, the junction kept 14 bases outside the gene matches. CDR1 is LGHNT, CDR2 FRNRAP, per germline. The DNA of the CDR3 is TGTGCTAGTGGTTTGGGGAGGGTAGGGGCGGGAGGTACTGAGCAGTTCTTC. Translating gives CASGLGRVGAGGTEQFF.

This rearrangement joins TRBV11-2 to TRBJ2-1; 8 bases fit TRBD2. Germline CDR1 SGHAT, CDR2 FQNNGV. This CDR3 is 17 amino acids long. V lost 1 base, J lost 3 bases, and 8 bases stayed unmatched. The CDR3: CASSLVEAGGVYNEQFF. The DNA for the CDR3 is TGTGCCAGCAGCTTAGTAGAGGCGGGAGGCGTCTACAATGAGCAGTTCTTC.

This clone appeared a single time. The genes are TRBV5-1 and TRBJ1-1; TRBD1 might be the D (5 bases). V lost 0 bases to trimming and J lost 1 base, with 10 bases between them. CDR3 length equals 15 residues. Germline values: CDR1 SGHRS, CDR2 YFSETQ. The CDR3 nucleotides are TGCGCCAGCAGCTTGGCAGGAGGGACGAACACTGAAGCTTTCTTT. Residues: CASSLAGGTNTEAFF.

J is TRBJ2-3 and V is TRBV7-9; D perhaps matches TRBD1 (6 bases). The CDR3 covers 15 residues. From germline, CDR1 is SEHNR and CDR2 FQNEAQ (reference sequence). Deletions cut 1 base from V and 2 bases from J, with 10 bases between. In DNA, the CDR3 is TGTGCCAGCAGCTTAGATGGACAGCACACAGATACGCAGTATTTT. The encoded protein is CASSLDGQHTDTQYF.

The CDR3 reads CASSYTGANTGELFF. The CDR3 region has the DNA TGTGCCAGCAGTTATACAGGGGCCAACACCGGGGAGCTGTTTTTT. The chain joins TRBV9 to TRBJ2-2; 7 bases agree with TRBD1. CDR3 size: 15 residues. Germline V gene data show CDR1 as SGDLS and CDR2 as YYNGEE. The ends lost 5 bases at V and 2 bases at J; junction bases unmatched: 6. The full variable domain, its missing parts supplied by reference TRBV9 and TRBJ2-2, is DSGVTQTPKHLITATGQRVTLRCSPRSGDLSVYWYQQSLDQGLQFLIQYYNGEERAKGNILERFSAQQFPDLHSELNLSSLELGDSALYFCASSYTGANTGELFFGEGSRLTVL.

The DNA for the CDR3 is TGTGCCACCAGCAGAGATGGGAGCGGGAATGAGCAGTTCTTC. This translates into CATSRDGSGNEQFF. The chain carries TRBV15 and TRBJ2-1; tentative D call: TRBD2 (6 bases). Germline CDR1 LNHNV, CDR2 YYDKDF (reference sequence). V was clipped by 0 bases and J by 7 bases, with 10 bases between them. The CDR3 totals 14 residues.

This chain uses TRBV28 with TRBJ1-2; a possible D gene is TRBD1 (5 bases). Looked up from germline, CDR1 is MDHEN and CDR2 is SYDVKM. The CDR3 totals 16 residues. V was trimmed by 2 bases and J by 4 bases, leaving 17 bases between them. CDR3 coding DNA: TGTGCCAGCAGTTTAACTGGATCGCAGGGCCCCTATGGCTACACCTTC. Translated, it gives CASSLTGSQGPYGYTF.

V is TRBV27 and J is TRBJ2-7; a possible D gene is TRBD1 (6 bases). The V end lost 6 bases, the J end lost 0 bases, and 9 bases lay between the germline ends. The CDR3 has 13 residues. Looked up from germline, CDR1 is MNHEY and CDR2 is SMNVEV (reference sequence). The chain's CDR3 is CASRQGSSYEQYF. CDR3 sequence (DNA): TGTGCCAGCAGGCAGGGGAGCTCCTACGAGCAGTACTTC.

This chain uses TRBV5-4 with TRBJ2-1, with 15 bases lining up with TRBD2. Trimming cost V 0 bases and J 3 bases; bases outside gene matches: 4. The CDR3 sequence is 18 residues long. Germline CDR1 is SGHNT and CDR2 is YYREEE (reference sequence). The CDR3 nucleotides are TGTGCCAGCAGCTTGGCGGGACTAGCGGGAGGAAACTACAATGAGCAGTTCTTC. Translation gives CASSLAGLAGGNYNEQFF.

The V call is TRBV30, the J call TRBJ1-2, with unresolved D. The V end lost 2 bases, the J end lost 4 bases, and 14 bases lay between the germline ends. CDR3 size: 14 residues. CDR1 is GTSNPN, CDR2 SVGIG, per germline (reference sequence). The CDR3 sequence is CAWSTPVPSYGYTF. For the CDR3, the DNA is TGTGCCTGGAGTACCCCGGTGCCTTCCTATGGCTACACCTTC.

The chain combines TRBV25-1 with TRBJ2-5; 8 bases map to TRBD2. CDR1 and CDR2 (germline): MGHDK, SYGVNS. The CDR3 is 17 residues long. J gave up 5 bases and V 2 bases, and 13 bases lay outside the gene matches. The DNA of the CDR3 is TGTGCCAGCAGTGAACTCGCCGATAGCGGGGTCACGGAGACCCAGTACTTC. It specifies CASSELADSGVTETQYF.

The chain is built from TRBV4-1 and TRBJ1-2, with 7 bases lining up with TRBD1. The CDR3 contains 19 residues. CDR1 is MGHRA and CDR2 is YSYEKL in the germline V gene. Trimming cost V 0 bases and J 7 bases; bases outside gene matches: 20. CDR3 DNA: TGCGCCAGCAGCCAAGATCGGGTGGAACTGACAGGGTTAGGTCGTGGCTACACCTTC. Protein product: CASSQDRVELTGLGRGYTF.

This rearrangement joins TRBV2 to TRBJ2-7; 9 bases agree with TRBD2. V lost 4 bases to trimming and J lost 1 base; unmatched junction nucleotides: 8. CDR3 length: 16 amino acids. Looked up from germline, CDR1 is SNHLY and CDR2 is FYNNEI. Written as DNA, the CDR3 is TGTGCCAGCAGTGCGGCTAGCGGGATGTTATCCTACGAGCAGTACTTC. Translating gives CASSAASGMLSYEQYF.